The T cell receptor beta chain under discussion was sequenced for a study of T cell responses to AZD1222 COVID-19 vaccine. Produced via immunoSEQ multiplex PCR; TCRdb's table is partial and in-frame only. The data contain about 70,000 clones, about 85% of them singletons. Deletions cut 1 base from V and 4 bases from J, with 4 bases between. This CDR3 spans 11 amino acids. Germline V gene data show CDR1 as DFQATT and CDR2 as SNEGSKA (reference sequence). This specimen was peripheral blood, taken on day 0 of AZD1222 vaccination. The clonotype originates from an adult in good health. V usage is TRBV20-1 and J usage is TRBJ1-1; D not resolved. This CDR3 is CSARGLTEAFF. The CDR3 bases are TGCAGTGCTAGAGGCCTCACTGAAGCTTTCTTT.